Below, 27 T cell receptor beta chains from the same sample are listed, as sequenced in a study of regulatory T cells in long-lasting Graves disease. Time point here: newly diagnosed GD, antithyroid drugs for less than 3 months. The TCR library used RNA extracted from PBMCs. Construction of the TCR beta libraries employed iRepertoire HTBI primers in conjunction with Arm-PCR of CDR3 regions. MiXCR, applied by TCRdb to the multiplex PCR reads, yields one record per CDR3 protein. The sample includes about 470,000 distinct CDR3 sequences, around 16% of them seen just once. These data were likewise used in another study, on T cells in Graves' hyperthyroidism and ophthalmopathy.

This specimen was peripheral blood mononuclear cells (PBMCs), taken at new diagnosis, from a patient treated with antithyroid drugs. The receptors stem from a middle-aged man with Graves disease.

The chain is built from TRBV4-1 and TRBJ2-4; 8 positions agree with TRBD1. Germline CDR1 reads MGHRA; CDR2 reads YSYEKL. The CDR3 is 16 residues long. V gave up 1 base and J gave up 0 bases; unmatched junction bases: 2. The CDR3, as DNA: TGCGCCAGCAGCCAAGGACAGGGGCTAGCCAAAAACATTCAGTACTTC. Translating gives CASSQGQGLAKNIQYF.

The V and J genes are TRBV7-9 and TRBJ2-3; 12 positions agree with TRBD2. The CDR3 sequence is 17 residues long. Germline V lookup: CDR1 SEHNR, CDR2 FQNEAQ (reference sequence). V lost 4 bases, J lost 5 bases, and 10 bases stayed unmatched. The CDR3 sequence: CASSSRLAGDLEDTQYF. The CDR3 DNA sequence: TGTGCCAGCAGCTCCAGACTAGCGGGAGATTTAGAAGATACGCAGTATTTT.

This clonotype has ten or more counts. The chain has TRBV20-1 and TRBJ2-1; D ambiguous. CDR3 size: 10 residues. V was trimmed by 4 bases and J by 10 bases, leaving 8 bases between them. The V gene's germline CDR1 is DFQATT and CDR2 SNEGSKA (reference sequence). CDR3 nucleotide sequence: TGCAGTGCTACAACGTACGAGCAGTTCTTC. It translates to CSATTYEQFF.

This clonotype was counted between two and nine times. This rearrangement joins TRBV3-1 to TRBJ2-4; the D gene is possibly TRBD1 (6 bases). Between the trimmed V and J ends, which lost 3 bases and 0 bases, there was a span of 9 bases. CDR1 and CDR2 (germline): LGHDT, YNNKEL (reference sequence). The length of the CDR3 is 15 residues. CDR3 region: CASSQRQVAKNIQYF. DNA of the CDR3: TGTGCCAGCAGCCAGAGACAGGTAGCCAAAAACATTCAGTACTTC.

The chain joins TRBV16 to TRBJ1-5; no firm D call. The CDR3 extends over 15 amino acids. Deletions cut 4 bases from V and 10 bases from J, with 20 bases between. The germline V gene has CDR1 KGHSY and CDR2 FQNENV. The DNA for the CDR3 is TGTGCCAGCAGCCCATCTACCGGACTCTTCCAACCCCAGCATTTT. Encoded protein: CASSPSTGLFQPQHF.

Notes on this clonotype: A much larger clone differs from this one at a single base, so this may be a read error. The chain is built from TRBV2 and TRBJ2-1; D assignment may be TRBD1 or TRBD2 (5 bases each). The germline V gene has CDR1 SNHLY and CDR2 FYNNEI. V shed 5 bases and J shed 8 bases, with 19 bases lying between them. The CDR3 totals 15 residues. This CDR3 reads CASSQTPGPAYEQFF. The CDR3 DNA reads TGTGCCAGCAGTCAAACCCCGGGACCAGCATATGAGCAGTTCTTC.

On this clonotype: A far bigger clonotype differs at one base, so this is likely a read error. The chain uses TRBV2 and TRBJ2-4; 8 positions match TRBD2. The DNA end is a closer match to TRBJ2-7, so the J assignment may be wrong. The CDR3 contains 13 residues. Germline assignment: CDR1 SNHLY and CDR2 FYNNEI. The DNA for the CDR3 is TGTGCCTGCAGTACCGGGAGGGCCAGCGAGCAGTACTTC. Translation gives CACSTGRASEQYF.

This clonotype occurred many times. The rearrangement links TRBV7-9 to TRBJ2-1, with TRBD2 as a possible D gene (5 bases). Germline CDR1 reads SEHNR; CDR2 reads FQNEAQ (reference sequence). The germline V and J ends were trimmed by 6 bases and 6 bases, with 12 bases remaining between them. The CDR3 runs to 13 residues. The CDR3 DNA sequence: TGTGCCAGCAGGAGAGGGCCAGTCAATGAGCAGTTCTTC. Protein: CASRRGPVNEQFF.

This clonotype was seen at least ten times. This sequence joins TRBV6-5 and TRBJ1-5; D may be TRBD1 (5 bases). The germline V and J ends were trimmed by 4 bases and 3 bases, with 7 bases remaining between them. The CDR3 runs to 13 residues. From germline, CDR1 is MNHEY and CDR2 SVGAGI. The CDR3 DNA follows: TGTGCCAGCAGTTCAGGGCTCAATCAGCCCCAGCATTTT. Its protein product is CASSSGLNQPQHF.

The chain links TRBV20-1 to TRBJ2-1; 8 nucleotides agree with TRBD2. Germline V gives CDR1 DFQATT, CDR2 SNEGSKA (reference sequence). This CDR3 contains 15 residues. The J segment lost 7 bases and the V segment lost 2 bases, leaving 10 bases of the junction unmatched. The CDR3 here is CSARQKTGLANEQFF. The CDR3 DNA reads as TGCAGTGCTAGACAAAAAACCGGACTAGCAAATGAGCAGTTCTTC.

This clonotype was recorded only once. This chain joins TRBV5-1 and TRBJ1-1; D unresolved. Germline CDR1 SGHRS, CDR2 YFSETQ. The CDR3 is made up of 14 amino acids. The V end was cut by 0 bases, the J end by 1 base, with 7 bases between. This CDR3 reads CASSLGTSNTEAFF. The CDR3 nucleotides read TGCGCCAGCAGCTTGGGGACTTCGAACACTGAAGCTTTCTTT.

The table lists this clonotype with many counts. CDR3 in DNA: TGTGCCAGCAGCTTAGTGGCGGGAGTCGGCCAAAATGAGCAGTTCTTC. The encoded protein is CASSLVAGVGQNEQFF. The chain is built from TRBV7-9 and TRBJ2-1; 7 nucleotides line up with TRBD2. This CDR3 spans 16 amino acids. V lost 1 base, J lost 7 bases, and 10 bases stayed unmatched. Germline V lookup: CDR1 SEHNR, CDR2 FQNEAQ (reference sequence).

This clonotype was seen a few times. V gene TRBV30 combines with J gene TRBJ1-1; tentative D call: TRBD1 (5 bases). The CDR3 contains 11 residues. Germline V gene data show CDR1 as GTSNPN and CDR2 as SVGIG (reference sequence). This chain's CDR3 is CVVGGNAEAFF. CDR3 in DNA: TGTGTAGTGGGGGGAAACGCTGAAGCTTTCTTT.

This clonotype occurred a few times. V and J are TRBV12-3 or TRBV12-4 and TRBJ2-1; D is uncertain. The CDR3 covers 16 residues. Trimming cost V 3 bases and J 0 bases, with 12 bases left between them. CDR3 sequence reads: CASSLLVSFSYNEQFF. The DNA of the CDR3 is TGTGCCAGCAGTTTGCTGGTTTCGTTCTCCTACAATGAGCAGTTCTTC.

V is TRBV29-1 and J is TRBJ2-7; 9 positions match TRBD2. Germline CDR1 and CDR2: SQVTM and ANQGSEA. V lost 4 bases, J lost 2 bases, and 15 bases stayed unmatched. The CDR3 consists of 17 residues. In DNA, the CDR3 is TGCAGCGTTGCAGGACAGAGATCCGGGACTAGCACCTACGAGCAGTACTTC. This gives the protein CSVAGQRSGTSTYEQYF.

Comment on this clonotype: Just one base apart from a much larger clone, this may be a read error. CDR3 DNA: TGTGCCAGCAGTTTTAGTGACAGGGGCGATGAAGCTTTCTTT. Its translation: CASSFSDRGDEAFF. The V gene is TRBV28, the J gene TRBJ1-1; 8 bases match TRBD1. V lost 3 bases to trimming and J lost 7 bases; unmatched junction nucleotides: 7. The germline CDR1 and CDR2 sequences are MDHEN and SYDVKM. The CDR3 consists of 14 residues.

This clonotype was observed many times. The V gene is TRBV11-2, the J gene TRBJ2-3, with a tentative D call TRBD2 (6 bases). Deletions cut 0 bases from V and 4 bases from J, with 11 bases between. Germline CDR1 is SGHAT and CDR2 is FQNNGV. This CDR3 is 15 amino acids long. CDR3 bases: TGTGCCAGCAGCTTAGATGCGGGAAATTCAGATACGCAGTATTTT. Amino acid sequence: CASSLDAGNSDTQYF.

To note about this clonotype: A much bigger clone sits one base away, suggesting this may be a read error. The chain uses TRBV28 and TRBJ1-1; D is uncertain. Germline loops: CDR1 MDHEN, CDR2 SYDVKM. This CDR3 has 13 residues. This CDR3 is CASSATVLTEALF. CDR3 coding DNA: TGTGCCAGCAGTGCCACAGTTCTCACTGAAGCTCTCTTT.

This clonotype was detected many times. V is TRBV5-1 and J is TRBJ2-1; perhaps TRBD1 as D (5 bases). Looked up from germline, CDR1 is SGHRS and CDR2 is YFSETQ. Trimming cost V 2 bases and J 0 bases, with 9 bases left between them. The CDR3 covers 15 residues. CDR3 loop: CASSLQDLSYNEQFF. As DNA, the CDR3 is TGCGCCAGCAGCTTACAGGACCTCTCCTACAATGAGCAGTTCTTC.

Many counts were recorded for this clonotype. The chain links TRBV28 to TRBJ2-7; 9 positions agree with TRBD1. There are 15 residues in the CDR3. The V and J ends lost 7 bases and 5 bases, in that order; junction bases with no gene match: 12. The germline V gene encodes CDR1 MDHEN and CDR2 SYDVKM. This CDR3 reads CASKPGGQGIHEQYF. CDR3 in DNA: TGTGCCAGCAAACCGGGGGGACAGGGCATACACGAGCAGTACTTC.

This clonotype was found many times. The chain recombines TRBV5-1 with TRBJ2-3; 10 bases are a match to TRBD2. CDR3 length: 18 residues. Germline CDR1 SGHRS, CDR2 YFSETQ. J lost 6 bases, V lost 4 bases, and 17 bases had no gene match. CDR3 protein: CASSDGSLAGVAFDTQYF. The CDR3 coding sequence is TGCGCCAGCAGCGACGGAAGCCTAGCGGGAGTGGCTTTTGATACGCAGTATTTT.

V gene TRBV7-9 combines with J gene TRBJ2-7; weak D call: TRBD2 (5 bases). Trimming removed 6 bases from V and 0 bases from J, with 12 bases in between. Germline-derived CDR1 and CDR2 are SEHNR and FQNEAQ (reference sequence). The CDR3 sequence is 14 residues long. The DNA for the CDR3 is TGTGCCAGCAGTGAGGGTCGGGCCTCCTACGAGCAGTACTTC. As protein: CASSEGRASYEQYF.

This clonotype was counted ten times or more. V and J are TRBV7-9 and TRBJ2-3; no clear D gene. Trimming pared 3 bases from V and 4 bases from J, leaving 5 bases between. Germline loops: CDR1 SEHNR, CDR2 FQNEAQ (reference sequence). This CDR3 region has 12 residues. The DNA of the CDR3 is TGTGCCAGCAGCTTTGTTCCAGATACGCAGTATTTT. As protein: CASSFVPDTQYF. The whole variable domain, remainder taken from reference TRBV7-9 and TRBJ2-3, is DTGVSQNPRHKITKRGQNVTFRCDPISEHNRLYWYRQTLGQGPEFLTYFQNEAQLEKSRLLSDRFSAERPKGSFSTLEIQRTEQGDSAMYLCASSFVPDTQYFGPGTRLTVL.

This clonotype was detected many times. CDR3 in DNA: TGTGCCAGCAGGCGAGCGGGAGTGTCCTACGAGCAGTACTTC. Protein sequence: CASRRAGVSYEQYF. This chain joins TRBV6-1 and TRBJ2-7; 8 bases align to TRBD2. Per the germline V gene, CDR1 is MNHNS and CDR2 is SASEGT. The V segment lost 6 bases and the J segment 1 base; nucleotides outside the gene matches: 5. The CDR3 runs 14 residues.

The chain uses TRBV9 and TRBJ2-5; D is unresolved. Looked up from germline, CDR1 is SGDLS and CDR2 is YYNGEE. V shed 2 bases and J shed 4 bases, with 12 bases lying between them. The CDR3 covers 14 residues. The CDR3 DNA follows: TGTGCCAGCAGCGTGGACCCCGGGCGAGAGACCCAGTACTTC. Protein: CASSVDPGRETQYF.

With regard to this clonotype: Being one base from a much bigger clone, this may be a read error. The chain combines TRBV30 with TRBJ2-2, with TRBD2 matching over 11 bases. The CDR3 totals 16 residues. Germline V gene data show CDR1 as GTSNPN and CDR2 as SVGIG (reference sequence). This CDR3 reads CDWSKPSGRTTGELFF. The CDR3 DNA reads TGTGACTGGAGTAAACCTAGCGGGAGGACCACCGGGGAGCTGTTTTTT.

This clonotype has a count of ten or more. In DNA, the CDR3 is TGCAGTGCGAGGGCTAGCGTCATATACGAGCAGTACTTC. Amino acid sequence: CSARASVIYEQYF. V usage is TRBV20-1 and J usage is TRBJ2-7; the D gene is possibly TRBD2 (6 bases). The germline V gene encodes CDR1 DFQATT and CDR2 SNEGSKA (reference sequence). The ends were cut back, 6 bases at V and 4 bases at J, with 16 bases in the middle. The CDR3 runs 13 residues.